The 29 T cell receptor beta chains below were found in one sample sequenced in a study of blood T cell repertoires in COVID-19 (dated by TCRdb to 2020 to 2021). The method behind the library was the immunoSEQ multiplex PCR assay. Sourced from immuneACCESS, this table was stored by TCRdb with only in-frame sequences that have V and J called. A share of the clones is absent; for the studies checked, an unresolved V gene accounts for under half, and the remainder has no known explanation. A total of 140,000 to 150,000 clones appear in this sample, more than 75% of them only once. Of the sample, approximately 6.2% is held by the ten largest clones. Sequences were obtained from peripheral blood. The receptors shown here come from a man older than 75 with acute or convalescent COVID-19.

The rearrangement uses TRBV7-9 and TRBJ1-2; a possible D gene is TRBD1 (6 bases). V lost 5 bases to trimming and J lost 4 bases, with 17 bases between them. There are 15 residues in the CDR3. CDR1 is SEHNR, CDR2 FQNEAQ, per germline (reference sequence). In nucleotides, the CDR3 is TGTGCCAGCAGCCAGCTTCCACGGGGGGCCTATGGCTACACCTTC. It encodes CASSQLPRGAYGYTF.

The DNA for the CDR3 is TGCGCCAGCAGCGTAACGGGGAATCAAGAGACCCAGTACTTC. Translation gives CASSVTGNQETQYF. The V and J genes are TRBV5-1 and TRBJ2-5; D is possibly TRBD2 (5 bases). In germline, CDR1 is SGHRS, CDR2 YFSETQ. The V gene lost 4 bases and the J gene lost 2 bases, with 12 bases spanning the gap. The length of the CDR3 is 14 residues.

The chain carries TRBV7-9 and TRBJ1-4, with a weak D call TRBD1 (5 bases). V gave up 5 bases and J gave up 3 bases, with 13 bases separating them. In germline, CDR1 is SEHNR, CDR2 FQNEAQ (reference sequence). The CDR3 loop spans 15 amino acids. The CDR3 protein is CASSAGGSANEKLFF. CDR3 DNA sequence: TGTGCCAGCAGCGCGGGGGGATCAGCTAATGAAAAACTGTTTTTT.

The J gene is TRBJ2-2, the V gene TRBV9; D possibly corresponds to TRBD2 (6 bases). Trimming removed 4 bases from V and 1 base from J, with 8 bases in between. Germline CDR1 and CDR2: SGDLS and YYNGEE. This CDR3 has 14 residues. The CDR3 DNA is TGTGCCAGCAGCTACGGGGGGAACACCGGGGAGCTGTTTTTT. This gives the protein CASSYGGNTGELFF. Variable domain in full (rest from reference TRBV9 and TRBJ2-2): DSGVTQTPKHLITATGQRVTLRCSPRSGDLSVYWYQQSLDQGLQFLIQYYNGEERAKGNILERFSAQQFPDLHSELNLSSLELGDSALYFCASSYGGNTGELFFGEGSRLTVL.

This clone occurred once. The V call is TRBV7-2, the J call TRBJ2-2; a weak D match, TRBD2 (7 bases). The germline CDR1 and CDR2 sequences are SGHTA and FQGNSA. The V gene lost 5 bases and the J gene lost 2 bases, with 12 bases spanning the gap. This CDR3 has 15 residues. The CDR3 sequence is CASSIGGGNTGELFF. The CDR3 DNA is TGTGCCAGCAGCATTGGCGGGGGCAACACCGGGGAGCTGTTTTTT.

V is TRBV28 and J is TRBJ1-5, with TRBD1 identical over 9 bases. Germline CDR1 and CDR2: MDHEN and SYDVKM. J was trimmed by 3 bases and V by 7 bases; bases with no gene match: 7. There are 15 residues in the CDR3. The CDR3 here is CASTLGTGINQPQHF. The CDR3 DNA reads TGTGCCAGCACCTTAGGGACAGGGATCAATCAGCCCCAGCATTTT.

J is TRBJ1-6 and V is TRBV10-1; D unresolved. Germline-derived CDR1 and CDR2 are WNHNN and SYGVQD (reference sequence). Between the trimmed V and J ends, which lost 7 bases and 4 bases, there was a span of 17 bases. This CDR3 comprises 16 residues. CDR3 DNA sequence: TGCGCCAGCACCCGGACGGGAACTGATTATAATTCACCCCTCCACTTT. Encoded protein: CASTRTGTDYNSPLHF.

The J gene is TRBJ2-1, the V gene TRBV11-3; D is perhaps TRBD2 (5 bases). V dropped 5 bases and J dropped 7 bases, with 9 bases sitting between them. The CDR3 covers 12 residues. Germline V lookup: CDR1 SGHNT, CDR2 YENEEA. The CDR3 protein is CASSATGNEQFF. The CDR3 region has the DNA TGTGCCAGCAGCGCGACGGGGAATGAGCAGTTCTTC.

V gene TRBV5-5 combines with J gene TRBJ1-1, with 7 bases matching TRBD1. The length of the CDR3 is 15 residues. Germline V lookup: CDR1 SGHKS, CDR2 YYEKEE (reference sequence). V lost 0 bases and J lost 3; bases outside the gene matches: 5. CDR3 coding DNA: TGTGCCAGCAGCTTGGCCCCCACAGGGGACACTGAAGCTTTCTTT. Translating it yields CASSLAPTGDTEAFF.

V is TRBV3-1 (or the pseudogene TRBV3-2) and J is TRBJ1-6; 7 bases map to TRBD1. Germline assignment: CDR1 LGHDT and CDR2 YNNKEL (reference sequence). Trimming cost V 3 bases and J 7 bases; bases outside gene matches: 9. This CDR3 region has 16 residues. The DNA for the CDR3 is TGTGCCAGCAGCCAGGGGGGCCGGGACAGAAATTCACCCCTCCACTTT. This sequence encodes CASSQGGRDRNSPLHF.

V and J are TRBV10-1 and TRBJ2-1; 12 bases map to TRBD2. The V gene end was trimmed by 0 bases and the J gene end by 3 bases; junction bases not matched to a gene: 3. This CDR3 has 17 residues. CDR1 and CDR2 (germline): WNHNN, SYGVQD (reference sequence). CDR3 region: CASSESGTSGFYNEQFF. CDR3 DNA sequence: TGCGCCAGCAGTGAGTCGGGGACTAGCGGGTTCTACAATGAGCAGTTCTTC.

This chain connects TRBV7-2 to TRBJ2-2, with 11 bases aligning to TRBD1. V lost 6 bases and J lost 7; bases outside the gene matches: 7. CDR3 length: 15 amino acids. Germline CDR1 reads SGHTA; CDR2 reads FQGNSA. The CDR3 DNA follows: TGTGCCAGCAGAATAGGACAGGGGGCGGGCGGGGAGCTGTTTTTT. Protein product: CASRIGQGAGGELFF.

The V and J genes are TRBV7-2 and TRBJ1-1; possibly TRBD1 for D (6 bases). Germline V gene sequence: CDR1 SGHTA, CDR2 FQGNSA. The length of the CDR3 is 15 residues. Trimming cost V 1 base and J 4 bases, with 13 bases left between them. This CDR3 reads CASSLVGGEGTEAFF. The CDR3 DNA reads as TGTGCCAGCAGCTTAGTTGGGGGCGAGGGCACTGAAGCTTTCTTT.

The chain has TRBV24-1 and TRBJ2-7, with a possible D match to TRBD1 (6 bases). Trimming removed 5 bases at V and 0 bases at J, with 13 bases between. The germline V gene encodes CDR1 KGHDR and CDR2 SFDVKD. The CDR3 runs to 15 residues. CDR3 bases: TGTGCCACCAGTGCCAATGAGGGGGTCTCCTACGAGCAGTACTTC. It specifies CATSANEGVSYEQYF.

This chain uses TRBV7-2 with TRBJ2-5, with D perhaps TRBD2 (5 bases). V lost 2 bases to trimming and J lost 2 bases, with 15 bases between them. The CDR3 contains 16 residues. Germline CDR1 SGHTA, CDR2 FQGNSA. CDR3 bases: TGTGCCAGCAGCTTAAATCCGCCCAGGAGGCAAGAGACCCAGTACTTC. Its translation: CASSLNPPRRQETQYF.

This clone occurred once. This chain joins TRBV3-1 (or the pseudogene TRBV3-2) and TRBJ2-7; 16 nucleotides align to TRBD2. The CDR3 is made up of 14 amino acids. With 4 bases clipped from V and 12 bases from J, the junction kept 6 bases outside the gene matches. CDR1 is LGHDT and CDR2 is YNNKEL in the germline V gene (reference sequence). CDR3 in DNA: TGTGCCAGCAGCCTGGGACTAGCGGGAGGGAATTGGTACTTC. Translated: CASSLGLAGGNWYF.

For the CDR3, the DNA is TGTGCCAGCCGCGGGCTAGTGTATGGCTACACCTTC. Protein product: CASRGLVYGYTF. This chain links TRBV28 with TRBJ1-2; unclear D gene. The CDR3 is 12 amino acids. Germline loops: CDR1 MDHEN, CDR2 SYDVKM. The V end lost 8 bases, the J end lost 5 bases, and 12 bases lay between the germline ends.

V gene TRBV5-8 combines with J gene TRBJ2-3; weak D call: TRBD2 (5 bases). V was cut by 1 base and J by 3 bases, with 6 bases left in between. The CDR3 has 13 amino acids. Germline loops: CDR1 SGHTS, CDR2 YDEGEE. Written as DNA, the CDR3 is TGTGCCAGCAGCTTGAGGAGGACAGATACGCAGTATTTT. As protein: CASSLRRTDTQYF.

The J gene is TRBJ2-1, the V gene TRBV27; 7 bases align to TRBD2. The CDR3 has 14 residues. Trimming at V came to 6 bases and at J to 2 bases, leaving 4 bases not matched to a gene. In germline, CDR1 is MNHEY, CDR2 SMNVEV (reference sequence). The CDR3 protein is CASSRSGAYNEQFF. The CDR3 DNA reads TGTGCCAGCAGCCGCAGCGGGGCCTACAATGAGCAGTTCTTC.

This rearrangement joins TRBV19 to TRBJ2-6, with TRBD1 matching 7 bases. V lost 7 bases to trimming and J lost 1 base; unmatched junction nucleotides: 13. The CDR3 loop spans 18 amino acids. Germline values: CDR1 LNHDA, CDR2 SQIVND (reference sequence). In DNA, the CDR3 is TGTGCCAGTAACGGACCCTGGGGACAGACTTCTGGGGCCAACGTCCTGACTTTC. Translation: CASNGPWGQTSGANVLTF.

This clone was recorded once. V and J are TRBV7-8 and TRBJ1-5; 8 nucleotides agree with TRBD1. This CDR3 comprises 15 residues. Trimming cost V 1 base and J 3 bases; bases outside gene matches: 2. The germline V gene encodes CDR1 SGHVS and CDR2 FQNEAQ. CDR3 coding DNA: TGTGCCAGCAGCTTAGAGGACAGGGTCAATCAGCCCCAGCATTTT. Encoded protein: CASSLEDRVNQPQHF.

The CDR3 region is CASSQAGRGTEAFF. CDR3 DNA: TGTGCCAGCAGCCAAGCCGGCCGGGGGACTGAAGCTTTCTTT. The rearrangement links TRBV3-1 (or the pseudogene TRBV3-2) to TRBJ1-1; D is possibly TRBD1 (5 bases). This CDR3 has 14 amino acids. Trimming took 1 base from V and 5 from J, leaving 11 bases between them. The germline V gene encodes CDR1 LGHDT and CDR2 YNNKEL (reference sequence).

V usage is TRBV3-1 (or the pseudogene TRBV3-2) and J usage is TRBJ1-1, with TRBD1 identical over 12 bases. V shed 4 bases and J 10 bases; nucleotides not matched to a gene: 4. Per germline, CDR1 LGHDT and CDR2 YNNKEL (reference sequence). The CDR3 extends over 13 amino acids. CDR3 coding DNA: TGTGCCAGCAGCCCGGGACAGGGGGCGAGAGCTTTCTTT. Translated: CASSPGQGARAFF.

J is TRBJ2-2 and V is TRBV5-4; perhaps TRBD1 as D (5 bases). Germline CDR1 reads SGHNT; CDR2 reads YYREEE (reference sequence). Trimming removed 5 bases from V and 1 base from J, with 12 bases in between. The CDR3 runs to 15 residues. The CDR3 here is CASRKDTLNTGELFF. The DNA of the CDR3 is TGTGCCAGCAGAAAGGACACCCTGAACACCGGGGAGCTGTTTTTT.

This clone showed up just once. This chain uses TRBV27 with TRBJ2-7, with TRBD2 matching over 10 bases. Germline values: CDR1 MNHEY, CDR2 SMNVEV (reference sequence). There are 17 residues in the CDR3. The V segment lost 6 bases and the J segment 1 base; nucleotides outside the gene matches: 12. For the CDR3, the DNA is TGTGCCAGCAGGAAGGTAGCGGGAGGCTGGGGTTCCTACGAGCAGTACTTC. It is translated as CASRKVAGGWGSYEQYF.

The genes are TRBV3-1 (or the pseudogene TRBV3-2) and TRBJ2-6; the D gene is possibly TRBD2 (5 bases). Deletions cut 1 base from V and 13 bases from J, with 23 bases between. The CDR3 extends over 17 amino acids. Looked up from germline, CDR1 is LGHDT and CDR2 is YNNKEL (reference sequence). For the CDR3, the DNA is TGTGCCAGCAGCCAAGTCTTGGGTTCACGGGGTCAGCTGGTCCTGACTTTC. It specifies CASSQVLGSRGQLVLTF.

The V and J genes are TRBV19 and TRBJ2-5; maybe TRBD2 (5 bases). The CDR3 is 13 residues long. Trimming took 1 base from V and 5 from J, leaving 8 bases between them. The germline V gene encodes CDR1 LNHDA and CDR2 SQIVND (reference sequence). In DNA, the CDR3 is TGTGCCAGTAGTATAGGCCCGGGGGAGACCCAGTACTTC. Its translation is CASSIGPGETQYF.

The rearrangement links TRBV5-1 to TRBJ1-4; D gene uncertain. V was clipped by 4 bases and J by 5 bases, with 18 bases between them. CDR1 is SGHRS and CDR2 is YFSETQ in the germline V gene. The CDR3 length is 16 residues. The CDR3 DNA sequence: TGCGCCAGCAGCCCTGGTGCGGGGAGTACGAATGAAAAACTGTTTTTT. Protein: CASSPGAGSTNEKLFF. The full variable domain, rest sourced from reference TRBV5-1 and TRBJ1-4, is KAGVTQTPRYLIKTRGQQVTLSCSPISGHRSVSWYQQTPGQGLQFLFEYFSETQRNKGNFPGRFSGRQFSNSRSEMNVSTLELGDSALYLCASSPGAGSTNEKLFFGSGTQLSVL.

This clone was observed a handful of times. The chain uses TRBV18 and TRBJ1-1; 7 bases fit TRBD1. Germline trimming cut 2 bases from V and 2 bases from J; bases unmatched to any gene: 5. The CDR3 consists of 15 residues. Germline V gives CDR1 KGHSH, CDR2 LQKENI. The CDR3 here is CASSPIQGTNTEAFF. In DNA, the CDR3 is TGTGCCAGCTCACCAATACAGGGGACTAACACTGAAGCTTTCTTT. Combining the CDR3 with reference TRBV18 and TRBJ1-1 gives the whole variable domain NAGVMQNPRHLVRRRGQEARLRCSPMKGHSHVYWYRQLPEEGLKFMVYLQKENIIDESGMPKERFSAEFPKEGPSILRIQQVVRGDSAAYFCASSPIQGTNTEAFFGQGTRLTVV.